This TCR beta chain originates from a study of OX40 agonist ivuxolimab in advanced cancers. Study-level information: Averaging around 60 years in age, with a range of about 23 to 79, the cohort was approximately 84% male. Prior anti-PD-1, anti-PD-L1 or anti-CTLA-4 therapy was allowed; more than 30% had some.

A remark on this clone: Its target is not known.

Study-wide findings and caveats: People who partly responded at 0.1-3.0 mg/kg had some of the least clonal expansion seen.

Clones were read by immunoSEQ multiplex PCR, and TCRdb kept only the in-frame ones, dropping some. In the table there are about 53,000 clones, around 87% of which are singletons. Germline trimming cut 5 bases from V and 6 bases from J; bases unmatched to any gene: 3. The CDR3 sequence is 12 residues long. Germline V CDR1 and CDR2: MNHNS, SASEGT. This receptor was identified in an adult with an advanced solid tumor such as melanoma, head and neck, liver or kidney cancer. V gene TRBV6-1 combines with J gene TRBJ1-2; 7 bases are shared with TRBD1. The material sequenced was CD4+ or CD8+ T cells sorted from blood, taken in a trial of the OX40 agonist ivuxolimab. The CDR3 is CASSRQGHGYTF. The DNA for the CDR3 is TGTGCCAGCAGTCGACAGGGTCATGGCTACACCTTC.